This record concerns one TCR beta chain sequence. This sample stems from a study of blood T cell repertoires in COVID-19. Overall study context: There were acute and convalescent COVID-19 samples, and they came from the United States, Italy and Spain.

Method: immunoSEQ multiplex PCR; TCRdb's copy keeps in-frame clones and lacks some. The sample yields some 350,000 clones, over 70% seen once. Sequencing was performed on PBMCs or T cells enriched from blood (not recorded which). This TCR derives from a man aged 25-45 years who had recovered from COVID-19.

Written as DNA, the CDR3 is TGTGCCAGCAGCCAAGATGCGGGGAATTTCTACGAGCAGTACTTC. Translation gives CASSQDAGNFYEQYF. This chain connects TRBV3-1 (or the pseudogene TRBV3-2) to TRBJ2-7; tentative D call: TRBD2 (6 bases). CDR3 length equals 15 residues. V lost 0 bases and J lost 3, with 12 bases in between. The germline V gene has CDR1 LGHDT and CDR2 YNNKEL (reference sequence).